This TCR beta chain came from a study of blood T cell repertoires in COVID-19. Study-wide background: Acute and convalescent COVID-19 samples came from the United States, Italy and Spain. PBMCs, B-cell-depleted T cells, or T cells were the source of the cDNA or gDNA that made up the material.

From germline, CDR1 is MGHRA and CDR2 YSYEKL. The CDR3 consists of 16 residues. Trimming at V came to 4 bases and at J to 0 bases, leaving 9 bases not matched to a gene. Patients at the Seattle site were enrolled during active infection and followed longitudinally. Authors' methods: Estimation of nucleated cell counts relied on the amplification of reference gene primers. Repertoires were generated with immunoSEQ multiplex PCR, while TCRdb's copy carries only in-frame clones and drops some. V and J calls and clone size come straight from that table; D and trimming were deduced from the DNA. In the table there are about 270,000 clones, less than 90% of which are singletons.

The gene calls are TRBV4-1 and TRBJ2-7, with 7 bases that match TRBD1. The sample consisted of peripheral blood. This TCR was sampled from a woman aged 25-40 years with COVID-19, enrolled during active disease. CDR3 residues: CASSPLMGQTSYEQYF. The CDR3 bases are TGCGCCAGCAGCCCGCTGATGGGACAGACCTCCTACGAGCAGTACTTC.